Below, 27 T cell receptor beta chains from the same sample are listed, as sequenced in a study of early T cells in non-severe SARS-CoV-2 infection. Each CDR3 protein gets one entry after TCRdb re-called the 5' RACE reads with MiXCR. Of over 85,000 distinct CDR3 sequences detected, roughly 12% appear once; the ten largest clones hold approximately 4%. This specimen consisted of whole blood, obtained at baseline. These receptors originate from an adult who was a healthcare worker with PCR-confirmed SARS-CoV-2 infection or an uninfected control (not recorded which).

At least ten counts were recorded for this clonotype. V gene TRBV5-4 combines with J gene TRBJ2-5; the match to TRBD1 covers 8 bases. After removal of 4 bases from V and 5 bases from J, the junction contained 4 bases not matched to a gene. Germline V gene sequence: CDR1 SGHNT, CDR2 YYREEE (reference sequence). The CDR3 runs to 13 residues. The CDR3 coding sequence is TGTGCCAGCAGCCGGGACAGGTCGGAGACCCAGTACTTC. Translation: CASSRDRSETQYF.

The gene calls are TRBV7-9 and TRBJ1-1; D perhaps matches TRBD1 (6 bases). This CDR3 contains 14 residues. Per the germline V gene, CDR1 is SEHNR and CDR2 is FQNEAQ (reference sequence). V lost 5 bases and J 4 bases, leaving 14 bases between the germline ends. The CDR3 is CASSPLGGRTEAFF. The CDR3 DNA sequence: TGTGCCAGCAGCCCTCTCGGGGGCCGCACTGAAGCTTTCTTT.

The chain is built from TRBV5-1 and TRBJ2-1; D could derive from TRBD1 or TRBD2 (5 bases each). Trimming took 4 bases from V and 5 from J, leaving 16 bases between them. The CDR3 sequence is 15 residues long. The germline CDR1 and CDR2 sequences are SGHRS and YFSETQ. This CDR3 reads CASSPGTAVHNEQFF. CDR3 coding DNA: TGCGCCAGCAGCCCGGGGACCGCCGTGCACAATGAGCAGTTCTTC. The variable domain in full, completed from reference TRBV5-1 and TRBJ2-1, reads KAGVTQTPRYLIKTRGQQVTLSCSPISGHRSVSWYQQTPGQGLQFLFEYFSETQRNKGNFPGRFSGRQFSNSRSEMNVSTLELGDSALYLCASSPGTAVHNEQFFGPGTRLTVL.

V and J are TRBV3-1 and TRBJ2-7; D not resolved. Germline assignment: CDR1 LGHDT and CDR2 YNNKEL (reference sequence). The CDR3 loop spans 12 amino acids. Trimming pared 4 bases from V and 6 bases from J, leaving 10 bases between. CDR3 sequence reads: CASSRQTGEQYF. The CDR3 DNA is TGTGCCAGCAGCCGCCAAACCGGCGAGCAGTACTTC.

CDR3 sequence (DNA): TGCGCCAGCAGCGTTCAGGCTGGGAACACTGAAGCTTTCTTT. This translates into CASSVQAGNTEAFF. The chain has TRBV5-1 and TRBJ1-1; no firm D call. The ends were cut back, 4 bases at V and 1 base at J, with 11 bases in the middle. The CDR3 extends over 14 amino acids. Germline V gives CDR1 SGHRS, CDR2 YFSETQ.

V is TRBV4-1 and J is TRBJ2-5; D may be TRBD2 (5 bases). Germline V gene sequence: CDR1 MGHRA, CDR2 YSYEKL. V was trimmed by 1 base and J by 1 base, leaving 19 bases between them. This CDR3 spans 18 amino acids. The CDR3 protein is CASSQGTLRLASQETQYF. In nucleotides, the CDR3 is TGCGCCAGCAGCCAAGGGACTCTTCGTCTGGCTAGCCAAGAGACCCAGTACTTC.

This clonotype was counted a few times. The V call is TRBV20-1, the J call TRBJ2-3; 7 bases fit TRBD1. The ends lost 0 bases at V and 1 base at J; junction bases unmatched: 7. This CDR3 is built from 16 residues. Germline V gene data show CDR1 as DFQATT and CDR2 as SNEGSKA (reference sequence). The CDR3 protein is CSARDQGQWGTDTQYF. DNA for the CDR3: TGCAGTGCTAGAGATCAGGGACAGTGGGGCACAGATACGCAGTATTTT.

The gene calls are TRBV7-9 and TRBJ2-3, with D possibly TRBD2 on 6 matching bases. Germline CDR1 and CDR2: SEHNR and FQNEAQ (reference sequence). CDR3 length: 15 amino acids. With 3 bases removed from V and 2 bases from J, the gap between germline ends came to 12 bases. The CDR3: CASSLVQRATDTQYF. The CDR3, as DNA: TGTGCCAGCAGCTTGGTTCAGCGGGCCACAGATACGCAGTATTTT.

This clonotype came up a few times. The chain combines TRBV7-9 with TRBJ1-4; D remains ambiguous. There are 13 residues in the CDR3. The germline V and J ends were trimmed by 1 base and 4 bases, with 4 bases remaining between them. The V gene's germline CDR1 is SEHNR and CDR2 FQNEAQ (reference sequence). CDR3 DNA sequence: TGTGCCAGCAGCTTAGGCTATAATGAAAAACTGTTTTTT. It yields the protein CASSLGYNEKLFF.

In this sample, this clonotype turned up a few times. The V gene is TRBV20-1, the J gene TRBJ2-3, with D unclear. This CDR3 spans 12 amino acids. In germline, CDR1 is DFQATT, CDR2 SNEGSKA (reference sequence). V was clipped by 6 bases and J by 4 bases, with 11 bases between them. The CDR3 is CSATPGADTQYF. The DNA for the CDR3 is TGCAGTGCAACCCCTGGGGCAGATACGCAGTATTTT.

This clonotype was counted between two and nine times. The genes are TRBV28 and TRBJ2-1, with TRBD1 as a possible D gene (6 bases). This CDR3 spans 14 amino acids. V lost 3 bases and J lost 5, with 11 bases in between. In germline, CDR1 is MDHEN, CDR2 SYDVKM. In DNA, the CDR3 is TGTGCCAGCAGTTTCCAGGGGACCAACAATGAGCAGTTCTTC. Residues: CASSFQGTNNEQFF. Looking up the rest from reference TRBV28 and TRBJ2-1 gives the full variable domain: DVKVTQSSRYLVKRTGEKVFLECVQDMDHENMFWYRQDPGLGLRLIYFSYDVKMKEKGDIPEGYSVSREKKERFSLILESASTNQTSMYLCASSFQGTNNEQFFGPGTRLTVL.

Here the CDR3 reads CSAGGSQHNEQFF. The CDR3 DNA is TGCAGTGCTGGAGGGTCCCAACACAATGAGCAGTTCTTC. The J gene is TRBJ2-1, the V gene TRBV20-1, with a weak D call TRBD2 (6 bases). Trimming pared 5 bases from V and 5 bases from J, leaving 13 bases between. CDR3 length equals 13 residues. CDR1 DFQATT and CDR2 SNEGSKA come from the germline V gene (reference sequence).

V is TRBV29-1 and J is TRBJ1-1; the D is unclear. CDR1 is SQVTM, CDR2 ANQGSEA, per germline. This CDR3 has 10 residues. Trimming left V 7 bases short and J 6 bases short, with 9 bases between. CDR3 region: CSAKDSEAFF. The DNA of the CDR3 is TGCAGCGCCAAGGACTCTGAAGCTTTCTTT.

This clonotype was detected a few times. The chain recombines TRBV12-3 or TRBV12-4 with TRBJ1-3; 7 bases align to TRBD1. V was pared by 3 bases and J by 0 bases, with 2 bases of the junction left unmatched. This CDR3 comprises 15 residues. The CDR3 spells CASSFGTVSGNTIYF. The DNA of the CDR3 is TGTGCCAGCAGTTTCGGGACAGTCTCTGGAAACACCATATATTTT.

V usage is TRBV4-2 and J usage is TRBJ2-2, with a possible D match to TRBD1 (5 bases). There are 15 residues in the CDR3. V gave up 0 bases and J gave up 7 bases, with 12 bases separating them. The V gene's germline CDR1 is LGHNA and CDR2 YNFKEQ. CDR3 residues: CASSQENVQGGELFF. The CDR3 region has the DNA TGTGCCAGCAGCCAAGAGAATGTCCAGGGCGGGGAGCTGTTTTTT.

This clonotype was recorded a few times. V is TRBV7-2 and J is TRBJ1-4; TRBD1 agrees at 7 bases. The CDR3 has 14 residues. V shed 4 bases and J 5 bases; nucleotides not matched to a gene: 4. Germline V lookup: CDR1 SGHTA, CDR2 FQGNSA. CDR3 nucleotide sequence: TGTGCCAGCAGCTGGGACAGTCAAAATGAAAAACTGTTTTTT. Amino acid sequence: CASSWDSQNEKLFF. The variable domain in full, with the rest retrieved from reference TRBV7-2 and TRBJ1-4, is GAGVSQSPSNKVTEKGKDVELRCDPISGHTALYWYRQSLGQGLEFLIYFQGNSAPDKSGLPSDRFSAERTGGSVSTLTIQRTQQEDSAVYLCASSWDSQNEKLFFGSGTQLSVL.

V is TRBV11-2 and J is TRBJ1-3; 8 positions match TRBD1. The CDR3 runs 20 residues. V shed 4 bases and J 2 bases; nucleotides not matched to a gene: 19. The germline V gene encodes CDR1 SGHAT and CDR2 FQNNGV. CDR3 DNA: TGTGCCAGCAGCTCACGCACGAGAGGATTACAGGACAGGGCTGGAAACACCATATATTTT. It codes for CASSSRTRGLQDRAGNTIYF.

The chain recombines TRBV18 with TRBJ2-7, with D tentatively TRBD2 (5 bases). The V and J ends lost 4 bases and 6 bases respectively, with 10 bases between them. There are 12 residues in the CDR3. The germline gives CDR1 KGHSH, CDR2 LQKENI. CDR3 DNA sequence: TGTGCCAGCTCACAGATAGGAGGCGAGCAGTACTTC. It specifies CASSQIGGEQYF. Looking up the rest from reference TRBV18 and TRBJ2-7 gives the full variable domain: NAGVMQNPRHLVRRRGQEARLRCSPMKGHSHVYWYRQLPEEGLKFMVYLQKENIIDESGMPKERFSAEFPKEGPSILRIQQVVRGDSAAYFCASSQIGGEQYFGPGTRLTVT.

This clonotype was counted between two and nine times. The chain joins TRBV12-3 or TRBV12-4 to TRBJ1-5, with D tentatively TRBD1 (6 bases). The CDR3 is made up of 13 amino acids. V was clipped by 9 bases and J by 6 bases, with 15 bases between them. The CDR3: CARRGAGPQPQHF. The CDR3, as DNA: TGTGCCAGACGGGGGGCAGGGCCTCAGCCCCAGCATTTT.

The J gene is TRBJ2-3, the V gene TRBV2; D gene unclear. Germline V gives CDR1 SNHLY, CDR2 FYNNEI. Trimming shortened V by 7 bases and J by 1 base, and 6 bases separated the two germline ends. The CDR3 loop spans 12 amino acids. CDR3 sequence: CASKPRTDTQYF. The CDR3 bases are TGTGCCAGCAAACCTCGCACAGATACGCAGTATTTT.

This clonotype turned up a few times. CDR3 in amino acids: CASEGDTGELFF. The CDR3 nucleotides are TGTGCCAGCGAGGGGGACACCGGGGAGCTGTTTTTT. The J gene is TRBJ2-2, the V gene TRBV9; a weak D match, TRBD1 (6 bases). CDR1 is SGDLS, CDR2 YYNGEE, per germline. The CDR3 consists of 12 residues. Trimming shortened V by 7 bases and J by 3 bases, and 7 bases separated the two germline ends.

V is TRBV2 and J is TRBJ1-5; 10 bases match TRBD1. V dropped 4 bases and J dropped 0; count of bases not matched to a gene: 6. The CDR3 spans 17 residues. Germline loops: CDR1 SNHLY, CDR2 FYNNEI. Here the CDR3 reads CASSGWDRGYSNQPQHF. The CDR3 DNA reads TGTGCCAGCAGTGGTTGGGACAGGGGCTATAGCAATCAGCCCCAGCATTTT.

This clonotype appeared a few times. This sequence joins TRBV14 and TRBJ1-2, with unresolved D. There are 13 residues in the CDR3. The V and J ends lost 4 bases and 8 bases respectively, with 14 bases between them. The germline V gene has CDR1 SGHDN and CDR2 FVKESK. In DNA, the CDR3 is TGTGCCAGCAGCCCCCTCCGAGGCCGGGGCTACACCTTC. Translated: CASSPLRGRGYTF.

The rearrangement uses TRBV7-2 and TRBJ2-4; 10 bases align to TRBD1. Trimming took 6 bases from V and 6 from J; bases not matched to a gene: 5. This CDR3 comprises 14 residues. Germline V gene lookup returns CDR1 SGHTA and CDR2 FQGNSA. The CDR3 bases are TGTGCCAGCAGGACCGGGACAGGGGTAAACATTCAGTACTTC. This translates into CASRTGTGVNIQYF.

This clonotype was detected only a few times. This sequence joins TRBV5-1 and TRBJ2-3; D may be TRBD2 (6 bases). The CDR3 is made up of 14 amino acids. Germline CDR1 and CDR2: SGHRS and YFSETQ. V was cut by 2 bases and J by 5 bases, with 12 bases left in between. The CDR3 region has the DNA TGCGCCAGCAGCTTAATAGCGGTTGGAGATACGCAGTATTTT. It encodes CASSLIAVGDTQYF. Full variable domain (remainder filled in from reference TRBV5-1 and TRBJ2-3): KAGVTQTPRYLIKTRGQQVTLSCSPISGHRSVSWYQQTPGQGLQFLFEYFSETQRNKGNFPGRFSGRQFSNSRSEMNVSTLELGDSALYLCASSLIAVGDTQYFGPGTRLTVL.

This clonotype has only a few counts. The chain carries TRBV18 and TRBJ1-2, with D perhaps matching TRBD1 (5 bases). CDR1 and CDR2 (germline): KGHSH, LQKENI. Trimming shortened V by 3 bases and J by 3 bases, and 11 bases separated the two germline ends. This CDR3 has 14 amino acids. The CDR3 sequence is CASSPTGGDYGYTF. The CDR3 nucleotides read TGTGCCAGCTCACCCACAGGTGGTGACTATGGCTACACCTTC.

The sample holds many counts of this clonotype. The V and J genes are TRBV30 and TRBJ2-1; TRBD2 agrees at 12 bases. Trimming removed 2 bases from V and 10 bases from J; junction bases left unmatched: 9. The CDR3 spans 15 residues. Germline lookup yields CDR1 GTSNPN and CDR2 SVGIG (reference sequence). The CDR3 nucleotides read TGTGCCTGGAGTCGATGGCTAGCGGGAGGGGACGAGCAGTTCTTC. Residues: CAWSRWLAGGDEQFF.